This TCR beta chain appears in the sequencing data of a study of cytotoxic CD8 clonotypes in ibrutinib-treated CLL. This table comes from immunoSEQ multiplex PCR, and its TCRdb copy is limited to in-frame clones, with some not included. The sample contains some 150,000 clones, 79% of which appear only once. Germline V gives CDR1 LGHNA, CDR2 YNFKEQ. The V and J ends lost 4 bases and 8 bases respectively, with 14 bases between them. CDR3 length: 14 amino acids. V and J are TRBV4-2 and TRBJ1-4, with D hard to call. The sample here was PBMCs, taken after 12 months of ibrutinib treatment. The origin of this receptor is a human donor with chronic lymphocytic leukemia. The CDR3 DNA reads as TGTGCCAGCAGCCCCGCAAGGAACGTAGAAAAACTGTTTTTT. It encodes CASSPARNVEKLFF.